This T cell receptor beta chain derives from a study of shared clonotypes between healthy human individuals. Here immunoSEQ multiplex PCR was the method, and the copy in TCRdb shows in-frame clones only, minus some. The table records some 2,500,000 clones, 93% of them present only once. From germline, CDR1 is SNHLY and CDR2 FYNNEI. This CDR3 is built from 13 residues. V lost 2 bases and J lost 14; bases outside the gene matches: 8. Sample: naive CD4+ T cells from PBMCs. Stated subset: CD45RA+ positively selected. This clonotype was obtained from a man aged 18 to 29 in good health. Some clones in this sample may be carry-over from other donors' samples. V usage is TRBV2 and J usage is TRBJ1-4; 7 nucleotides line up with TRBD1. CDR3 region: CASSESGQHDLFF. The CDR3 DNA reads TGTGCCAGCAGTGAATCGGGACAGCACGATCTGTTTTTT.